The entry that follows covers one T cell receptor beta chain sequence. Germline and junction disagree at one end, which may indicate a read error. Produced via immunoSEQ multiplex PCR; TCRdb's table is partial and in-frame only. This sample has about 500,000 clones, with about 88% found just once. This entry is derived from a study of blood T cell repertoires in COVID-19. The germline V gene has CDR1 SSHAT and CDR2 FNYEAQ (reference sequence). This CDR3 is built from 15 residues. The clonotype originates from a man younger than 30 with COVID-19, enrolled during active disease. The chain carries TRBV7-7 and TRBJ2-5, with 7 bases matching TRBD2. The sample consisted of peripheral blood. The CDR3 bases are TGTGCTAGCAGCTTAGGACTAGTTAGCCAAGAGACCCAGTACTTC. Its protein is CASSLGLVSQETQYF.